The clone carrying this T cell receptor (beta chain) has a handful of counts. Its antigen remains unknown. Primers: 60 Vbeta forward and 13 Jbeta reverse. As handled by the study authors: There were around 78 million unique TCR beta chains by a later count, and 10 million to 12 million of them were shared. TCRdb's copy holds only in-frame clones and misses some; the assay was immunoSEQ multiplex PCR. V and J calls and clone size come straight from that table; D and trimming were deduced from the DNA. The table has about 110,000 clones, roughly 84% seen once. The data belong to a study of cytomegalovirus exposure and HLA in healthy donors. The study, taken as a whole, reports: It was 160 or so TCR beta chains that were listed as cytomegalovirus-associated. Researchers reported that a few CMV-associated chains were confirmed in vitro as CMV antigen-specific.

The source of this sequence is a man younger than 45 in good health and CMV-seropositive. The sample taken for sequencing was PBMCs.

CDR3 in DNA: TGTGCCAGCAGTGACTCCCCCGATACGCAGTATTTT. It translates to CASSDSPDTQYF. The chain combines TRBV27 with TRBJ2-3; D not resolved. In germline, CDR1 is MNHEY, CDR2 SMNVEV (reference sequence). V lost 5 bases, J lost 6 bases, and 9 bases lay in between. There are 12 residues in the CDR3.